This entry lists 10 T cell receptor beta chains sequenced from one sample in a study of blood T cell repertoires in COVID-19. Using immunoSEQ multiplex PCR, the repertoire was profiled, and TCRdb retains in-frame clones only, with some absent. Of 200,000 to 300,000 clones listed, 80% to 90% are singletons. The sequenced sample consisted of PBMCs or T cells enriched from blood (not recorded which). These TCRs come from a woman between 40 and 50 years old who had been exposed to COVID-19.

The chain is built from TRBV9 and TRBJ1-1; 10 nucleotides match TRBD1. The V gene's germline CDR1 is SGDLS and CDR2 YYNGEE. This CDR3 is built from 14 residues. V lost 4 bases to trimming and J lost 5 bases; unmatched junction nucleotides: 5. This CDR3 reads CASSSGDRGTEAFF. CDR3 DNA sequence: TGTGCCAGCAGCTCGGGGGACAGGGGAACTGAAGCTTTCTTT.

The V call is TRBV19, the J call TRBJ1-5; the D gene is possibly TRBD1 (5 bases). The germline V gene encodes CDR1 LNHDA and CDR2 SQIVND (reference sequence). V lost 3 bases to trimming and J lost 3 bases, with 9 bases between them. The length of the CDR3 is 14 residues. CDR3 sequence reads: CASSMTADNQPQHF. The CDR3 DNA follows: TGTGCCAGTAGTATGACAGCAGACAATCAGCCCCAGCATTTT.

J is TRBJ1-1 and V is TRBV20-1; D is ambiguous. Germline CDR1 reads DFQATT; CDR2 reads SNEGSKA (reference sequence). V was pared by 5 bases and J by 7 bases, with 8 bases between. The CDR3 loop spans 10 amino acids. CDR3 sequence: CSAAGIEAFF. Written as DNA, the CDR3 is TGCAGTGCTGCCGGGATTGAAGCTTTCTTT.

The chain has TRBV7-8 and TRBJ2-1; D possibly corresponds to TRBD2 (7 bases). The CDR3 spans 16 residues. From germline, CDR1 is SGHVS and CDR2 FQNEAQ. V was shortened by 4 bases and J by 8 bases, with 21 bases between the two germline ends. The CDR3 bases are TGTGCCAGCAGCTACCCCGGACTAGGGGGGGATGATGAGCAGTTCTTC. Its translation is CASSYPGLGGDDEQFF.

J is TRBJ2-3 and V is TRBV19; no reliable D call. The CDR3 sequence is 13 residues long. V lost 5 bases and J lost 6, with 12 bases in between. Looked up from germline, CDR1 is LNHDA and CDR2 is SQIVND (reference sequence). CDR3 in amino acids: CASSPPHADTQYF. CDR3 nucleotides: TGTGCCAGTAGTCCCCCCCATGCGGATACGCAGTATTTT.

The chain combines TRBV27 with TRBJ2-5; 11 nucleotides align to TRBD2. The CDR3 sequence is 15 residues long. The germline V gene has CDR1 MNHEY and CDR2 SMNVEV (reference sequence). The junction had 6 bases not matched to a gene; V was cut back by 6 bases and J by 3 bases. Written as DNA, the CDR3 is TGTGCCAGCAGCATGACTAGCGGGGAGGAAGAGACCCAGTACTTC. This gives the protein CASSMTSGEEETQYF.

This sequence joins TRBV5-1 and TRBJ2-1; 8 bases match TRBD2. The junction had 6 bases not matched to a gene; V was cut back by 6 bases and J by 4 bases. Germline CDR1 SGHRS, CDR2 YFSETQ. The CDR3 has 14 residues. The CDR3 sequence: CASNSRGEYNEQFF. CDR3 coding DNA: TGCGCCAGCAACTCGCGGGGGGAATACAATGAGCAGTTCTTC.

The chain employs TRBV7-2 and TRBJ1-2, with D hard to call. The CDR3 has 13 amino acids. V shed 3 bases and J shed 8 bases, with 13 bases lying between them. Per germline, CDR1 SGHTA and CDR2 FQGNSA. In nucleotides, the CDR3 is TGTGCCAGCAGCTTTGAGGGAGTTGTCGGCTACACCTTC. Translating gives CASSFEGVVGYTF.

Points on this clone: One end of the junction varies from germline; a read error may be responsible. The J gene is TRBJ2-7, the V gene TRBV19, with 10 bases aligning to TRBD1. The CDR3 loop spans 15 amino acids. The V gene's germline CDR1 is LNHDA and CDR2 SQIVND (reference sequence). The CDR3 DNA sequence: TGTGCCAGTAGTCCTAGGGACAGGGGTCTCTACGGGCAGTACTTC. It translates to CASSPRDRGLYGQYF.

In this sample, this clone turned up once. This chain connects TRBV5-6 to TRBJ2-5; 7 bases align to TRBD1. Germline V lookup: CDR1 SGHDT, CDR2 YYEEEE. V lost 0 bases, J lost 4 bases, and 9 bases stayed unmatched. The CDR3 contains 16 residues. DNA for the CDR3: TGTGCCAGCAGCTTGGTACAGGGGAAAGTAGGAGAGACCCAGTACTTC. Residues: CASSLVQGKVGETQYF.